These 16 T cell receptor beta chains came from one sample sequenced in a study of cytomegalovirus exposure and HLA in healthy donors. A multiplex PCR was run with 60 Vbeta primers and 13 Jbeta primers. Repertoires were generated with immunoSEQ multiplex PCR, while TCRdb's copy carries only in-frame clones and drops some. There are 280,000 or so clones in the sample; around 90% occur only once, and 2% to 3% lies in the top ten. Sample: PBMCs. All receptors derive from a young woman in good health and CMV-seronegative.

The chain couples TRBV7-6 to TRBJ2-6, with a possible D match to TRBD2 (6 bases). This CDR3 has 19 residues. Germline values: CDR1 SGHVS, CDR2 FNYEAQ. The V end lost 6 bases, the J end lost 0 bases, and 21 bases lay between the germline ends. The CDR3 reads CASSLKPGTDSSGANVLTF. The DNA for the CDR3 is TGTGCCAGCAGTCTCAAACCCGGGACTGACAGCTCTGGGGCCAACGTCCTGACTTTC.

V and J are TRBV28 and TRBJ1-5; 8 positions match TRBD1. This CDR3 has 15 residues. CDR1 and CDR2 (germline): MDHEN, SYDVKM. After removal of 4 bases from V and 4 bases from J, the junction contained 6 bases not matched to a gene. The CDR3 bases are TGTGCCAGCAGTTCGCCGACAGGGGCAAATCAGCCCCAGCATTTT. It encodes CASSSPTGANQPQHF.

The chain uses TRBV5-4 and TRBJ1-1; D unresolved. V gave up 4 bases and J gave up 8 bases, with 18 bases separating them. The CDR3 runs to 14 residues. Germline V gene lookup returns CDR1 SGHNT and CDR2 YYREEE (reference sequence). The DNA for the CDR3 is TGTGCCAGCAGCGCTCGGACTAATCACGGGGAAGCTTTCTTT. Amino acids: CASSARTNHGEAFF.

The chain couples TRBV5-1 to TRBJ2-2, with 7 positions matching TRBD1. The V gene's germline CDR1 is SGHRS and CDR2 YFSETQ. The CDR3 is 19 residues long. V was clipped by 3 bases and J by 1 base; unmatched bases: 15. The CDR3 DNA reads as TGCGCCAGCAGCTCCCCTCGGACAGGCCCTCTCCTGAACACCGGGGAGCTGTTTTTT. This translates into CASSSPRTGPLLNTGELFF.

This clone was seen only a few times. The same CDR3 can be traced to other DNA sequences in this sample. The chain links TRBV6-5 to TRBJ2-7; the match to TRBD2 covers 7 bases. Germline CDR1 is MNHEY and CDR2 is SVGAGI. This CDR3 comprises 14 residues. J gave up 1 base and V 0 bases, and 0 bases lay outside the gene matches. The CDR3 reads CASSYSGGSYEQYF. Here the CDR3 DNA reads TGTGCCAGCAGTTACTCGGGGGGGTCCTACGAGCAGTACTTC.

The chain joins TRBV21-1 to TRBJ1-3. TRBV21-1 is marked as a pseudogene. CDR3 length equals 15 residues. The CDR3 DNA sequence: TGTGCCAGCAGCAATATGGGGAGCTCTGGAAACACCATATATTTT. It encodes CASSNMGSSGNTIYF.

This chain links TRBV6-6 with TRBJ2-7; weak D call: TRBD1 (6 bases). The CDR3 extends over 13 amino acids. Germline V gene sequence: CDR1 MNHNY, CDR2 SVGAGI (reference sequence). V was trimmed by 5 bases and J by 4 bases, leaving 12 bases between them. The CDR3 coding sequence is TGTGCCAGCAGTCCGAGGGACAATTACGAGCAGTACTTC. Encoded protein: CASSPRDNYEQYF.

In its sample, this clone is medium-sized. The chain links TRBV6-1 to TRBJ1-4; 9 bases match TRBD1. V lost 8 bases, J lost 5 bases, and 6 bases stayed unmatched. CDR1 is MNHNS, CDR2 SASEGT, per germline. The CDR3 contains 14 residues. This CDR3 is CASGEGTGNEKLFF. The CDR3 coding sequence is TGTGCCAGCGGGGAGGGGACAGGGAATGAAAAACTGTTTTTT.

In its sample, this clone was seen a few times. Written as DNA, the CDR3 is TGCGCCAGCAGCCAACCGACAGGGGGACGCTATGGCTACACCTTC. Its translation: CASSQPTGGRYGYTF. The chain is built from TRBV4-1 and TRBJ1-2; 9 bases fit TRBD1. Trimming at V came to 2 bases and at J to 4 bases, leaving 5 bases not matched to a gene. The CDR3 runs to 15 residues. The germline V gene encodes CDR1 MGHRA and CDR2 YSYEKL.

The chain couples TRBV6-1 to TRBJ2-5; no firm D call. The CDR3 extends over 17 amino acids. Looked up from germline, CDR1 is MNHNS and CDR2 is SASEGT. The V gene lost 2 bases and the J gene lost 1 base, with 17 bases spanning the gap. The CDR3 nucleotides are TGTGCCAGCAGTGAATTCGAAGACGAGAGGATCCAAGAGACCCAGTACTTC. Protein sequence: CASSEFEDERIQETQYF.

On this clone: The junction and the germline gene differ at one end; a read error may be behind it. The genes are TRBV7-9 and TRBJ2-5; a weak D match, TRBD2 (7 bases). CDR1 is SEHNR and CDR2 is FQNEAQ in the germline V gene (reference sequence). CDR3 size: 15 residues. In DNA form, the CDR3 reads TGTTCCAGCAGCACCACCCGGGGGGCCCAAGAGACCCAGTACTTC. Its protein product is CSSSTTRGAQETQYF.

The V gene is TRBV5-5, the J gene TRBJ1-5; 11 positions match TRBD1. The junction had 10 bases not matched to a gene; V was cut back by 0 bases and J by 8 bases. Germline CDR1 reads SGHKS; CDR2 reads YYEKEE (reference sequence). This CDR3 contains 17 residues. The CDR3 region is CASSLVPGTGGLEPQHF. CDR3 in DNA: TGTGCCAGCAGCTTGGTCCCCGGGACAGGGGGTCTAGAGCCCCAGCATTTT.

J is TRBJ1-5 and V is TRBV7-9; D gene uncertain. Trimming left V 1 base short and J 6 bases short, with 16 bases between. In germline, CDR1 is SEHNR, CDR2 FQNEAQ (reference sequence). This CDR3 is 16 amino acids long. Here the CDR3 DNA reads TGTGCCAGCAGCTTAGAAGGCAGACTCTCGGGTCAGCCCCAGCATTTT. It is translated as CASSLEGRLSGQPQHF.

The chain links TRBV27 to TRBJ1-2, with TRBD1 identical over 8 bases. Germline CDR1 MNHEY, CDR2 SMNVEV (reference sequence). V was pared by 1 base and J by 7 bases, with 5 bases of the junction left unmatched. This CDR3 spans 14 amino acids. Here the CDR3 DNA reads TGTGCCAGCAGTTTATTGGGACAGGAACCTGGCTACACCTTC. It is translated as CASSLLGQEPGYTF.

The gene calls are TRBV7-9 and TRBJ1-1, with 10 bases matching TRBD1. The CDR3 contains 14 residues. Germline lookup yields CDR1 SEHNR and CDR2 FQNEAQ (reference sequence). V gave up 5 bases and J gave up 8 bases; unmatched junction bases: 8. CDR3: CASSKTGGASEAFF. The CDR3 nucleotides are TGTGCCAGCAGCAAGACAGGGGGCGCGAGCGAAGCTTTCTTT.

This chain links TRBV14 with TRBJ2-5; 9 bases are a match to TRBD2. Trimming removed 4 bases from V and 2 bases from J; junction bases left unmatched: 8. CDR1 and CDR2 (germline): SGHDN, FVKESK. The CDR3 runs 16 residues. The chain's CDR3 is CASSPQRGGVQETQYF. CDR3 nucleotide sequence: TGTGCCAGCAGCCCTCAACGCGGGGGGGTACAAGAGACCCAGTACTTC. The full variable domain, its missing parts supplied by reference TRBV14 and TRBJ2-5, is EAGVTQFPSHSVIEKGQTVTLRCDPISGHDNLYWYRRVMGKEIKFLLHFVKESKQDESGMPNNRFLAERTGGTYSTLKVQPAELEDSGVYFCASSPQRGGVQETQYFGPGTRLLVL.